The entry below gives a single TCR beta chain sequence along with its context. This sample is part of a study of Graves' ophthalmopathy and Graves' hyperthyroidism. Study details: Ahead of any treatment, peripheral blood was obtained at the initial diagnosis.

The germline CDR1 and CDR2 sequences are SQVTM and ANQGSEA. Trimming removed 4 bases from V and 2 bases from J, with 21 bases in between. The CDR3 totals 17 residues. Researchers took RNA transcripts and amplified TCR beta CDR3 regions from them. First-round RT-PCR relied on HTBI primers, and a second-round multiplex PCR came next. Each CDR3 protein gets one entry after TCRdb re-called the multiplex PCR reads with MiXCR. The data hold almost 750,000 distinct CDR3 sequences, with approximately 40% observed a single time. Other autoimmune disease, uncontrolled infection, pregnancy and lactation led to exclusion. The PBMCs had their origin in 10 ml of fresh peripheral blood.

V usage is TRBV29-1 and J usage is TRBJ1-3; D remains unclear. This clonotype was obtained from an adult man with Graves' ophthalmopathy. The sequenced sample was peripheral blood. CDR3: CSVAGRAAPEAGNTIYF. CDR3 DNA: TGCAGCGTTGCGGGTCGGGCGGCGCCTGAAGCTGGAAACACCATATATTTT.